These T cell receptor beta chains were read from a single sample in a study of control samples from healthy donors and cancer patients. Produced via immunoSEQ multiplex PCR; TCRdb's table is partial and in-frame only. Of around 110,000 clones in the sample, over 85% were seen once. The sequencing input was blood. Receptors were obtained from a man aged 30-40 years in good health. CDR3s include the opening cysteine and the closing phenylalanine or tryptophan. D genes are given only for firm matches. Clone size is not always given. Where it is, it says once, few, many or a class for expanded clones.

v_gene: TRBV3-1/TRBV3-2; abundance: NA; j_gene: TRBJ2-7; d_gene: NA; CDR3aa: CASSQGQVYEQYF; CDR3nt: TGTGCCAGCAGCCAAGGACAAGTCTACGAGCAGTACTTC
v_gene: TRBV3-1/TRBV3-2; abundance: NA; j_gene: TRBJ2-3; d_gene: NA; CDR3aa: CASSQERMAGAPTDTQYF; CDR3nt: TGTGCCAGCAGCCAAGAAAGGATGGCGGGGGCCCCCACAGATACGCAGTATTTT
v_gene: TRBV6-5; abundance: once; j_gene: TRBJ2-1; d_gene: NA; CDR3aa: CASSIYVTEQFF; CDR3nt: TGTGCCAGCAGTATTTATGTTACTGAGCAGTTCTTC
v_gene: TRBV30; abundance: NA; j_gene: TRBJ1-5; d_gene: NA; CDR3aa: CAWSVGRRSNQPQHF; CDR3nt: TGTGCCTGGAGTGTAGGACGTCGTAGCAATCAGCCCCAGCATTTT
v_gene: TRBV7-6; abundance: once; j_gene: TRBJ2-3; d_gene: NA; CDR3aa: CASSRSLASGTDTQYF; CDR3nt: TGTGCCAGCAGCCGTTCTTTGGCCTCGGGCACAGATACGCAGTATTTT
v_gene: TRBV3-1/TRBV3-2; abundance: NA; j_gene: TRBJ1-3; d_gene: NA; CDR3aa: CASSQFSGNTIYF; CDR3nt: TGTGCCAGCAGCCAATTCTCTGGAAACACCATATATTTT
v_gene: TRBV28; abundance: NA; j_gene: TRBJ1-1; d_gene: NA; CDR3aa: CASSLGLDSLNTEAFF; CDR3nt: TGTGCCAGCAGTTTAGGGCTCGACTCATTGAACACTGAAGCTTTCTTT
v_gene: TRBV30; abundance: NA; j_gene: TRBJ1-1; d_gene: NA; CDR3aa: CAWGDGTPGIEAFF; CDR3nt: TGTGCCTGGGGCGACGGGACCCCCGGAATTGAAGCTTTCTTT
v_gene: TRBV19; abundance: NA; j_gene: TRBJ1-5; d_gene: NA; CDR3aa: CASSIQGGSQPQHF; CDR3nt: TGTGCCAGTAGTATCCAAGGGGGGAGTCAGCCCCAGCATTTT
v_gene: TRBV28; abundance: NA; j_gene: TRBJ2-3; d_gene: TRBD2; CDR3aa: CASSTTPGLAGARDTQYF; CDR3nt: TGTGCCAGCAGCACAACCCCGGGACTAGCGGGGGCAAGGGATACGCAGTATTTT
v_gene: TRBV28; abundance: NA; j_gene: TRBJ1-3; d_gene: NA; CDR3aa: CASSLVGGDSGNTIYF; CDR3nt: TGTGCCAGCAGTTTAGTGGGGGGGGACTCTGGAAACACCATATATTTT
v_gene: TRBV19; abundance: NA; j_gene: TRBJ2-3; d_gene: NA; CDR3aa: CASSTGHSDTQYF; CDR3nt: TGTGCCAGTAGCACAGGGCATTCAGATACGCAGTATTTT
v_gene: TRBV11-3; abundance: once; j_gene: TRBJ1-5; d_gene: TRBD1; CDR3aa: CASSSQDRGNQPQHF; CDR3nt: TGTGCCAGCAGCTCACAGGACAGGGGGAATCAGCCCCAGCATTTT
v_gene: TRBV7-2; abundance: NA; j_gene: TRBJ2-1; d_gene: NA; CDR3aa: CASSLAGGRYNEQFF; CDR3nt: TGTGCCAGCAGCTTAGCGGGGGGGCGCTACAATGAGCAGTTCTTC
v_gene: TRBV5-6; abundance: NA; j_gene: TRBJ1-6; d_gene: NA; CDR3aa: CASSLGASPLHF; CDR3nt: TGTGCCAGCAGCTTGGGCGCGTCACCCCTCCACTTT
v_gene: TRBV20-1; abundance: once; j_gene: TRBJ1-4; d_gene: NA; CDR3aa: CSASAGATNEKLFF; CDR3nt: TGCAGTGCTAGTGCGGGAGCAACTAATGAAAAACTGTTTTTT
v_gene: TRBV5-1; abundance: NA; j_gene: TRBJ2-5; d_gene: TRBD2; CDR3aa: CASRTSGGPGETQYF; CDR3nt: TGCGCCAGCAGGACTAGCGGGGGGCCAGGAGAGACCCAGTACTTC
v_gene: TRBV5-1; abundance: NA; j_gene: TRBJ1-4; d_gene: NA; CDR3aa: CASSPAGGSFEKLFF; CDR3nt: TGCGCCAGCAGCCCGGCCGGGGGTTCTTTTGAAAAACTGTTTTTT
v_gene: TRBV18; abundance: NA; j_gene: TRBJ2-3; d_gene: TRBD1; CDR3aa: CASSPDRGTDTQYF; CDR3nt: TGTGCCAGCTCACCTGACAGGGGGACAGATACGCAGTATTTT
v_gene: TRBV9; abundance: NA; j_gene: TRBJ1-3; d_gene: TRBD1; CDR3aa: CASSAYPGTGDTIYF; CDR3nt: TGTGCCAGCAGCGCCTACCCGGGGACAGGGGACACCATATATTTT
v_gene: TRBV28; abundance: NA; j_gene: TRBJ2-3; d_gene: NA; CDR3aa: CASSPTPGGADTQYF; CDR3nt: TGTGCCAGCAGTCCGACGCCGGGTGGGGCAGATACGCAGTATTTT
v_gene: TRBV28; abundance: NA; j_gene: TRBJ2-2; d_gene: NA; CDR3aa: CASSLTGNTGELFF; CDR3nt: TGTGCCAGCAGTTTAACGGGTAACACCGGGGAGCTGTTTTTT
v_gene: TRBV13; abundance: NA; j_gene: TRBJ1-1; d_gene: TRBD1; CDR3aa: CASSFSVLEGATEAFF; CDR3nt: TGTGCCAGCAGCTTTTCAGTTTTAGAGGGGGCTACTGAAGCTTTCTTT
v_gene: TRBV27; abundance: NA; j_gene: TRBJ2-3; d_gene: NA; CDR3aa: CASSLSSPNTDTQYF; CDR3nt: TGTGCCAGCAGTTTGAGTAGCCCAAACACAGATACGCAGTATTTT
v_gene: TRBV11-1; abundance: NA; j_gene: TRBJ1-6; d_gene: NA; CDR3aa: CATSDRQATNSPLHF; CDR3nt: TGTGCCACCTCCGACCGACAGGCGACCAATTCACCCCTCCACTTT
v_gene: TRBV27; abundance: NA; j_gene: TRBJ1-5; d_gene: NA; CDR3aa: CASSLGVGNQPQHF; CDR3nt: TGTGCCAGCAGTTTGGGTGTGGGCAATCAGCCCCAGCATTTT
v_gene: TRBV20-1; abundance: NA; j_gene: TRBJ2-6; d_gene: NA; CDR3aa: CSASEGFSGANVLTF; CDR3nt: TGCAGTGCTAGTGAGGGATTCTCTGGGGCCAACGTCCTGACTTTC
v_gene: TRBV30; abundance: NA; j_gene: TRBJ1-4; d_gene: TRBD1; CDR3aa: CAWSWGAGGEKLFF; CDR3nt: TGTGCCTGGAGTTGGGGGGCAGGGGGAGAAAAACTGTTTTTT
v_gene: TRBV5-1; abundance: NA; j_gene: TRBJ1-2; d_gene: NA; CDR3aa: CASSLEGSHTF; CDR3nt: TGCGCCAGCAGCTTAGAAGGAAGCCACACCTTC
v_gene: TRBV27; abundance: NA; j_gene: TRBJ1-1; d_gene: NA; CDR3aa: CASSLSGREAFF; CDR3nt: TGTGCCAGCAGTTTATCAGGCAGGGAAGCTTTCTTT
v_gene: TRBV24-1; abundance: NA; j_gene: TRBJ2-1; d_gene: NA; CDR3aa: CATSGQGEQFF; CDR3nt: TGTGCCACCAGTGGACAAGGTGAGCAGTTCTTC
v_gene: TRBV10-3; abundance: NA; j_gene: TRBJ1-1; d_gene: NA; CDR3aa: CAISETDENTEAFF; CDR3nt: TGTGCCATCAGTGAAACCGATGAGAACACTGAAGCTTTCTTT
v_gene: TRBV4-1; abundance: NA; j_gene: TRBJ2-3; d_gene: TRBD2; CDR3aa: CASSHSSGDFTDTQYF; CDR3nt: TGCGCCAGCAGCCATTCCAGCGGGGACTTCACAGATACGCAGTATTTT
v_gene: TRBV24-1; abundance: NA; j_gene: TRBJ2-7; d_gene: NA; CDR3aa: CATSDLQGNKYF; CDR3nt: TGTGCCACCAGTGATTTGCAGGGAAACAAGTACTTC
v_gene: TRBV2; abundance: NA; j_gene: TRBJ2-6; d_gene: NA; CDR3aa: CASRAGVFSGANVLTF; CDR3nt: TGTGCCAGCAGGGCAGGGGTTTTCTCTGGGGCCAACGTCCTGACTTTC
v_gene: TRBV29-1; abundance: NA; j_gene: TRBJ2-5; d_gene: NA; CDR3aa: CSVEWADPISETQYF; CDR3nt: TGCAGCGTTGAATGGGCAGACCCGATATCAGAGACCCAGTACTTC
v_gene: TRBV2; abundance: NA; j_gene: TRBJ2-2; d_gene: TRBD2; CDR3aa: CASTGGGNTGELFF; CDR3nt: TGTGCCAGCACTGGCGGGGGGAACACCGGGGAGCTGTTTTTT
v_gene: TRBV5-1; abundance: NA; j_gene: TRBJ1-4; d_gene: NA; CDR3aa: CASSAQQARRGEKLFF; CDR3nt: TGCGCCAGCAGCGCACAACAGGCTCGCCGGGGGGAAAAACTGTTTTTT
v_gene: TRBV6-1; abundance: NA; j_gene: TRBJ1-4; d_gene: NA; CDR3aa: CASSEAGGVDEKLFF; CDR3nt: TGTGCCAGCAGTGAAGCCGGAGGGGTTGATGAAAAACTGTTTTTT
v_gene: TRBV6-5; abundance: NA; j_gene: TRBJ1-1; d_gene: NA; CDR3aa: CASRGEIMNTEAFF; CDR3nt: TGTGCCAGCAGGGGCGAAATCATGAACACTGAAGCTTTCTTT
v_gene: TRBV7-9; abundance: NA; j_gene: TRBJ2-2; d_gene: NA; CDR3aa: CASSQVNTGELFF; CDR3nt: TGTGCCAGCAGCCAGGTTAACACCGGGGAGCTGTTTTTT
v_gene: TRBV2; abundance: once; j_gene: TRBJ2-3; d_gene: NA; CDR3aa: CASWEVLNTQYF; CDR3nt: TGTGCCAGTTGGGAAGTTTTGAATACGCAGTATTTT
v_gene: TRBV19; abundance: NA; j_gene: TRBJ1-1; d_gene: TRBD1; CDR3aa: CASSRDRGGNTEAFF; CDR3nt: TGTGCCAGTAGTAGAGACAGGGGGGGAAACACTGAAGCTTTCTTT
v_gene: TRBV25-1; abundance: few; j_gene: TRBJ2-5; d_gene: NA; CDR3aa: CASSEPARETQYF; CDR3nt: TGTGCCAGCAGTGAACCCGCCCGTGAGACCCAGTACTTC
v_gene: TRBV7-9; abundance: NA; j_gene: TRBJ2-7; d_gene: NA; CDR3aa: CASSLASGGYEQYF; CDR3nt: TGTGCCAGCAGCTTAGCAAGTGGCGGCTACGAGCAGTACTTC
v_gene: TRBV5-1; abundance: NA; j_gene: TRBJ2-1; d_gene: NA; CDR3aa: CASSSDSYNEQFF; CDR3nt: TGCGCCAGCAGCTCGGACAGTTACAATGAGCAGTTCTTC
v_gene: TRBV6-6; abundance: NA; j_gene: TRBJ2-2; d_gene: NA; CDR3aa: CASSYGRGNTGELFF; CDR3nt: TGTGCCAGCAGTTACGGGCGGGGGAACACCGGGGAGCTGTTTTTT
v_gene: TRBV20-1; abundance: NA; j_gene: TRBJ1-1; d_gene: NA; CDR3aa: CSAHRNTEAFF; CDR3nt: TGCAGTGCCCACAGGAACACTGAAGCTTTCTTT
v_gene: TRBV27; abundance: NA; j_gene: TRBJ1-5; d_gene: NA; CDR3aa: CASSLWGQPQHF; CDR3nt: TGTGCCAGCAGTTTGTGGGGCCAGCCCCAGCATTTT
v_gene: TRBV18; abundance: NA; j_gene: TRBJ2-2; d_gene: NA; CDR3aa: CASSGGGELFF; CDR3nt: TGTGCCAGCTCCGGAGGCGGGGAGCTGTTTTTT
v_gene: TRBV11-2; abundance: NA; j_gene: TRBJ1-1; d_gene: NA; CDR3aa: CASSLELGRPEAFF; CDR3nt: TGTGCCAGCAGCTTAGAGCTCGGCAGGCCCGAAGCTTTCTTT
v_gene: TRBV19; abundance: NA; j_gene: TRBJ1-1; d_gene: NA; CDR3aa: CASSLPGGTEAFF; CDR3nt: TGTGCCAGTAGTCTCCCCGGCGGCACTGAAGCTTTCTTT
v_gene: TRBV3-1/TRBV3-2; abundance: NA; j_gene: TRBJ1-1; d_gene: TRBD1; CDR3aa: CASTWTGGTEAFF; CDR3nt: TGTGCCAGCACCTGGACAGGGGGCACTGAAGCTTTCTTT
v_gene: TRBV5-1; abundance: NA; j_gene: TRBJ2-3; d_gene: TRBD2; CDR3aa: CASSSSGGADTQYF; CDR3nt: TGCGCCAGCAGCTCTAGCGGGGGGGCAGATACGCAGTATTTT
v_gene: TRBV27; abundance: NA; j_gene: TRBJ1-6; d_gene: NA; CDR3aa: CASSYGRIYNSPLHF; CDR3nt: TGTGCCAGCAGTTACGGCAGAATCTATAATTCACCCCTCCACTTT
v_gene: TRBV5-4; abundance: NA; j_gene: TRBJ1-1; d_gene: NA; CDR3aa: CASSEDGRLGDTEAFF; CDR3nt: TGTGCCAGCAGCGAAGATGGACGGCTGGGGGACACTGAAGCTTTCTTT
v_gene: TRBV7-2; abundance: NA; j_gene: TRBJ1-1; d_gene: NA; CDR3aa: CASSRPLSPPEAFF; CDR3nt: TGTGCCAGCAGCCGCCCTTTAAGTCCCCCTGAAGCTTTCTTT
v_gene: TRBV5-1; abundance: NA; j_gene: TRBJ2-3; d_gene: NA; CDR3aa: CASGWGVADTQYF; CDR3nt: TGCGCCAGCGGCTGGGGGGTGGCAGATACGCAGTATTTT
v_gene: TRBV19; abundance: once; j_gene: TRBJ1-2; d_gene: TRBD1; CDR3aa: CACEGRQGDYGYTF; CDR3nt: TGTGCCTGCGAAGGGCGACAGGGGGACTATGGCTACACCTTC
v_gene: TRBV19; abundance: NA; j_gene: TRBJ1-5; d_gene: TRBD1; CDR3aa: CAASRDRDRGDQPQHF; CDR3nt: TGTGCCGCATCCCGCGACCGGGACAGGGGGGATCAGCCCCAGCATTTT